These 2 T cell receptor beta chains came from one sample sequenced in a study of T cells in Graves' hyperthyroidism and ophthalmopathy. Amplification of TCR beta CDR3 regions used RNA as the template. HTBI primers were the set used in a first-round RT-PCR of the TCR CDR3. TCRdb fed the multiplex PCR reads into MiXCR, producing one record per CDR3 protein. The sample has about 210,000 distinct CDR3 sequences, 15% to 20% seen once. Sequenced: blood. Receptors originate from a man aged 45 to 65 with Graves' hyperthyroidism.

This clonotype was seen more than once but under ten times. The rearrangement uses TRBV20-1 and TRBJ2-7, with D maybe TRBD2 (6 bases). The CDR3 totals 15 residues. The V end was cut by 2 bases, the J end by 9 bases, with 23 bases between. The germline CDR1 and CDR2 sequences are DFQATT and SNEGSKA (reference sequence). The CDR3 spells CSARRVLGGGVRQYF. The CDR3 bases are TGCAGTGCTAGAAGGGTTCTTGGGGGAGGTGTCCGGCAGTACTTC.

The J gene is TRBJ2-1, the V gene TRBV27, with a tentative D call TRBD2 (6 bases). The germline V gene has CDR1 MNHEY and CDR2 SMNVEV (reference sequence). CDR3 length equals 15 residues. Trimming removed 6 bases from V and 8 bases from J, with 20 bases in between. Written as DNA, the CDR3 is TGTGCCAGCAGCCCCGGGACTCCCGGTTCATATGAGCAGTTCTTC. It yields the protein CASSPGTPGSYEQFF.